The rows below give T cell receptor beta chains drawn from one sample of a study of T cell responses to AZD1222 COVID-19 vaccine. Profiling relied on immunoSEQ multiplex PCR, and the TCRdb table lists in-frame clones only, not all of them. The sample shows tens of thousands of clones, 80% to 90% of them seen only once. Sequencing used peripheral blood, obtained on day 0 of AZD1222 vaccination. The receptors come from an adult in good health. The CDR3 runs from the conserved cysteine through the conserved F or W. D genes are given only for firm matches. Clone size is given for some rows only: seen once, a few or many times, or a class if the clone is expanded.

>TRBD2|TRBV7-2|TRBJ2-5|-
CASSLARLAGGETQYF
>TRBD1|TRBV19|TRBJ1-5|few
CASSIGWKRGQSNQPQHF
>-|TRBV7-9|TRBJ1-4|-
CASSRGAKDNEKLFF
>TRBD1|TRBV5-1|TRBJ1-2|-
CASSRPGQGNYGYTF
>-|TRBV29-1|TRBJ1-2|-
CSVEIQGEFYGYTF
>TRBD1|TRBV20-1|TRBJ1-1|-
CSASGGQGRKNTEAFF
>TRBD1|TRBV28|TRBJ1-1|few
CASSPLSMGQGNTEAFF
>TRBD1|TRBV18|TRBJ1-1|-
CASSRDRDEAFF
>-|TRBV28|TRBJ2-7|-
CASSSTKGRLDGEQYF
>-|TRBV19|TRBJ2-2|-
CASSIGTGELFF